This T cell receptor beta chain was captured by sequencing in a study of early T cells in non-severe SARS-CoV-2 infection. The V end was cut by 0 bases, the J end by 5 bases, with 9 bases between. The CDR3 extends over 13 amino acids. CDR1 and CDR2 (germline): SGDLS, YYNGEE. TCRdb redid the calling of the 5' RACE reads with MiXCR, one entry per CDR3 protein. In the table there are 85,000 to 95,000 distinct CDR3 sequences, around 16% of which are singletons. This clonotype was detected a few times. The sequence was obtained from an adult who was a healthcare worker with PCR-confirmed SARS-CoV-2 infection or an uninfected control (not recorded which). This material consisted of whole blood, taken at baseline. The chain joins TRBV9 to TRBJ2-7; the D gene is possibly TRBD2 (6 bases). CDR3 loop: CASSVETSNEQYF. The CDR3 nucleotides read TGTGCCAGCAGCGTAGAGACTAGTAACGAGCAGTACTTC.